The 14 T cell receptor beta chains listed next were all sequenced from one sample in a study of cytomegalovirus exposure and HLA in healthy donors. Both 60 Vbeta primers and 13 Jbeta primers went into the PCR. Only in-frame clones appear in the TCRdb table, and some are missing; sequencing was by immunoSEQ multiplex PCR. The sample lists about 170,000 clones, about three quarters occurring once. Source material: PBMCs. These TCRs come from a female donor in good health and CMV-seronegative.

The rearrangement uses TRBV11-2 and TRBJ1-2; 9 bases line up with TRBD1. Germline V lookup: CDR1 SGHAT, CDR2 FQNNGV. J lost 6 bases, V lost 5 bases, and 7 bases had no gene match. CDR3 length: 14 residues. This CDR3 reads CASSRDRVEDGYTF. CDR3 DNA: TGTGCCAGCAGCCGGGACAGGGTTGAGGATGGCTACACCTTC.

The J gene is TRBJ2-3, the V gene TRBV4-2; 9 bases fit TRBD2. This CDR3 spans 14 amino acids. CDR1 and CDR2 from the germline V gene are LGHNA and YNFKEQ. Losses at the gene ends were 11 bases for V and 5 bases for J; bases not matched to a gene: 11. The DNA for the CDR3 is TGTGCCCCAAAGGCGGGAGGGTGGATAGATACGCAGTATTTT. This gives the protein CAPKAGGWIDTQYF.

V is TRBV27 and J is TRBJ1-2; perhaps TRBD1 as D (6 bases). This CDR3 region has 16 residues. V shed 4 bases and J shed 1 base, with 16 bases lying between them. Germline CDR1 reads MNHEY; CDR2 reads SMNVEV (reference sequence). The CDR3, as DNA: TGTGCCAGCAGTTGGGGGCAGGGAGCCTTTAACTATGGCTACACCTTC. Protein: CASSWGQGAFNYGYTF.

This clone was seen repeatedly, ten times or more. The chain is built from TRBV4-3 and TRBJ2-2; TRBD2 matches 10 bases. V trimming: 6 bases; J trimming: 1 base; junction bases outside the gene matches: 8. CDR3 size: 17 residues. Germline V gene sequence: CDR1 LGHNA, CDR2 YSLEER. CDR3 coding DNA: TGCGCCAGCAGGCCAGCGGGGGGGCCTAGGAACACCGGGGAGCTGTTTTTT. Translation: CASRPAGGPRNTGELFF.

The genes are TRBV28 and TRBJ1-1, with D perhaps TRBD1 (5 bases). Germline V lookup: CDR1 MDHEN, CDR2 SYDVKM. The CDR3 loop spans 17 amino acids. Trimming took off 3 bases at V and 4 bases at J, with 21 bases between the two ends. The CDR3 protein is CASSFPGRRTVATEAFF. The CDR3 DNA is TGTGCCAGCAGTTTCCCAGGGCGGCGAACAGTGGCCACTGAAGCTTTCTTT. The full variable domain, in which reference TRBV28 and TRBJ1-1 provide the parts outside the CDR3, is DVKVTQSSRYLVKRTGEKVFLECVQDMDHENMFWYRQDPGLGLRLIYFSYDVKMKEKGDIPEGYSVSREKKERFSLILESASTNQTSMYLCASSFPGRRTVATEAFFGQGTRLTVV.

The chain has TRBV12-2 and TRBJ1-4; the table gives TRBD1 as D, unverified against the DNA. TRBV12-2 is termed a pseudogene. The CDR3 has 16 residues. The CDR3 region is CASRPDRGPTNEKLFF. CDR3 DNA: TGTGCAAGTCGCCCGGACAGGGGCCCAACTAATGAAAAACTGTTTTTT.

This rearrangement joins TRBV6-5 to TRBJ2-3, with D unclear. Germline CDR1 and CDR2: MNHEY and SVGAGI. The length of the CDR3 is 13 residues. V lost 2 bases to trimming and J lost 0 bases, with 3 bases between them. Here the CDR3 reads CASSYESTDTQYF. The CDR3 coding sequence is TGTGCCAGCAGTTACGAGAGCACAGATACGCAGTATTTT.

This chain links TRBV6-6 with TRBJ2-7; 8 bases line up with TRBD2. The ends lost 6 bases at V and 1 base at J; junction bases unmatched: 8. Germline V CDR1 and CDR2: MNHNY, SVGAGI (reference sequence). CDR3 length: 15 residues. The CDR3 loop reads CASRMGAGESYEQYF. Written as DNA, the CDR3 is TGTGCCAGCAGGATGGGAGCGGGGGAGTCCTACGAGCAGTACTTC.

This rearrangement joins TRBV7-2 to TRBJ2-5; 8 nucleotides align to TRBD2. Trimming removed 3 bases from V and 5 bases from J; junction bases left unmatched: 2. Germline V gene lookup returns CDR1 SGHTA and CDR2 FQGNSA. This CDR3 comprises 13 residues. As DNA, the CDR3 is TGTGCCAGCAGCTTTCCGGGGGGGGAGACCCAGTACTTC. Its translation is CASSFPGGETQYF.

The genes are TRBV4-1 and TRBJ1-3; D is possibly TRBD1 (6 bases). CDR1 MGHRA and CDR2 YSYEKL come from the germline V gene. With 1 base removed from V and 0 bases from J, the gap between germline ends came to 7 bases. This CDR3 is built from 15 residues. In nucleotides, the CDR3 is TGCGCCAGCAGCCAAGTCAGGGGCTCTGGAAACACCATATATTTT. Translation gives CASSQVRGSGNTIYF.

This clone was counted only a few times. This chain connects TRBV19 to TRBJ2-3; 14 nucleotides agree with TRBD2. From germline, CDR1 is LNHDA and CDR2 SQIVND (reference sequence). This CDR3 spans 17 amino acids. V dropped 3 bases and J dropped 6; count of bases not matched to a gene: 8. CDR3 protein: CASSIRLAGGPGDTQYF. CDR3 nucleotides: TGTGCCAGTAGTATTAGACTAGCGGGGGGGCCAGGGGATACGCAGTATTTT.

The chain employs TRBV18 and TRBJ2-1; TRBD2 agrees at 10 bases. The CDR3 spans 15 residues. V shed 4 bases, J shed 5 bases, and the junction held 5 bases outside the gene matches. Germline CDR1 and CDR2: KGHSH and LQKENI. The CDR3 sequence: CASSLPTSGHNEQFF. The CDR3 bases are TGTGCCAGCTCACTCCCGACTAGCGGGCACAATGAGCAGTTCTTC.

For this clone: The junction departs from the called germline gene at one end, perhaps through a read error. The chain recombines TRBV7-9 with TRBJ1-2, with unresolved D. CDR3 size: 12 residues. Germline CDR1 and CDR2: SEHNR and FQNEAQ (reference sequence). The DNA of the CDR3 is TGTTCCAGCAGCTTAGCCGGTTCCACCTACACCTTC. Translated: CSSSLAGSTYTF.

The chain uses TRBV20-1 and TRBJ2-7; D not certain. V lost 5 bases, J lost 9 bases, and 14 bases lay in between. The CDR3 covers 11 residues. Germline V gene sequence: CDR1 DFQATT, CDR2 SNEGSKA (reference sequence). This CDR3 is CSARSQWAQYF. The CDR3 DNA reads as TGCAGTGCTCGTTCGCAATGGGCGCAGTACTTC.